Listed below are T cell receptor beta chains from one sample, sequenced in a study of OX40 agonist ivuxolimab in advanced cancers. Measured with immunoSEQ multiplex PCR; TCRdb has only the in-frame clones, and not every one. Counted here are about 71,000 clones, around 94% occurring once; the ten biggest clones make up approximately 15%. The sample here was CD4+ or CD8+ T cells sorted from blood, taken in a trial of the OX40 agonist ivuxolimab. Receptor source: an adult with an advanced solid tumor such as melanoma, head and neck, liver or kidney cancer. Each CDR3 is given with its conserved first and last residue.

cdr3_aa j_call v_call
CASSLNEYGYTF TRBJ1-2 TRBV7-8
CASLTSRSGTSGTNTGELFF TRBJ2-2 TRBV27
CSVGPDRSNYEQYF TRBJ2-7 TRBV29-1
CASSLGPSGGAIYEQFF TRBJ2-1 TRBV7-6
CASPSHAHSNQPQHF TRBJ1-5 TRBV21-1
CASSLASWRDLEQYF TRBJ2-7 TRBV11-2
CASSQIAGGPRGTDTQYF TRBJ2-3 TRBV28
CASSLWGFNQPQHF TRBJ1-5 TRBV28
CASTLALAGPYEQYF TRBJ2-7 TRBV27
CASSFRANYGYTF TRBJ1-2 TRBV11-2
CASSLAPYEQYF TRBJ2-7 TRBV5-1
CASSRTGGNPLDGYTF TRBJ1-2 TRBV27
CASSQGQEAFF TRBJ1-1 TRBV4-2
CASSLVGSGEKLFF TRBJ1-4 TRBV7-2
CASSWARGTYSEAFF TRBJ1-1 TRBV5-8